The rows below give T cell receptor beta chains drawn from one sample of a study of control samples from healthy donors and cancer patients. Here immunoSEQ multiplex PCR was the method, and the copy in TCRdb shows in-frame clones only, minus some. The sample carries around 200,000 clones, about 93% recorded once. The sequencing input was blood. The receptor source for this set is a man aged 18 to 29 in good health. Both conserved end residues are trimmed from each CDR3.

J | V | CDR3
TRBJ2-7 | TRBV3-1/TRBV3-2 | ASSQDEREQY
TRBJ1-5 | TRBV19 | ASSKMTGNQPQH
TRBJ2-3 | TRBV7-9 | ASRPVGGATDTQY
TRBJ1-6 | TRBV30 | AWSADRASSYNSPLH
TRBJ1-1 | TRBV7-8 | ASSHKGAGRLTEAF
TRBJ2-1 | TRBV2 | ASSFRRDYNEQF
TRBJ1-6 | TRBV10-3 | AISGGRDSSYNSPLH
TRBJ1-4 | TRBV18 | ASSLNYNEKLF
TRBJ2-1 | TRBV5-1 | ASSLVVGRGGPYNEQF
TRBJ2-1 | TRBV5-1 | ASSPSYGFEQF
TRBJ1-3 | TRBV19 | ASSRQGGAGNTIY
TRBJ2-1 | TRBV5-1 | ASSSTGTGYNEQF
TRBJ2-3 | TRBV13 | ASSLRPGDTQY
TRBJ1-6 | TRBV7-9 | ASSLSGTDNSPLH
TRBJ1-3 | TRBV6-5 | ASGDRGASGNTIY
TRBJ1-4 | TRBV7-8 | ASSFSSGGEKLF
TRBJ2-7 | TRBV5-1 | ASSPGRGADYEQY
TRBJ1-6 | TRBV3-1/TRBV3-2 | ASRRTDNSPLH
TRBJ2-5 | TRBV4-1 | ASSQNRPNPSQETQY
TRBJ2-5 | TRBV24-1 | ATSGMTSGEETQY
TRBJ2-1 | TRBV3-1/TRBV3-2 | ASSQDRDRVNDEQF
TRBJ2-7 | TRBV27 | ASSTTYRGGFFYEQY
TRBJ2-3 | TRBV2 | ASRAGATDTQY
TRBJ2-5 | TRBV30 | AWSVRDTTQY
TRBJ1-5 | TRBV6-6 | ASSRTDSNQPQH
TRBJ2-3 | TRBV24-1 | ATSDVRASTDTQY
TRBJ2-7 | TRBV2 | ASSEDREDSYEQY
TRBJ2-6 | TRBV6-2/TRBV6-3 | ASSLDGAPGANVLT
TRBJ1-2 | TRBV4-1 | ASSQAWGPELYGYT
TRBJ1-3 | TRBV29-1 | SPEDRPQEGTIY